The 9 T cell receptor beta chains presented below share a single source sample, sequenced in a study of blood T cell repertoires in COVID-19. The repertoire was sequenced with immunoSEQ multiplex PCR; TCRdb's copy has only in-frame clones and lacks some. The profile shows 200,000 to 250,000 clones, 88% of them singletons. Sequenced: PBMCs or T cells enriched from blood (not recorded which). The receptors here all came from a woman in her 30s who had recovered from COVID-19.

This chain joins TRBV11-3 and TRBJ2-3; D uncertain. Germline V gene lookup returns CDR1 SGHNT and CDR2 YENEEA. The CDR3 runs 13 residues. The V and J ends lost 5 bases and 3 bases respectively, with 9 bases between them. The CDR3 nucleotides are TGTGCCAGCAGCCTTTACAGTACAGATACGCAGTATTTT. It encodes CASSLYSTDTQYF.

This chain joins TRBV7-9 and TRBJ1-1, with D possibly matching TRBD1 (6 bases). The V gene lost 5 bases and the J gene lost 6 bases, with 19 bases spanning the gap. From germline, CDR1 is SEHNR and CDR2 FQNEAQ (reference sequence). The CDR3 spans 15 residues. Here the CDR3 reads CASSRINSGDAEAFF. As DNA, the CDR3 is TGTGCCAGCAGCCGGATCAACTCAGGGGATGCTGAAGCTTTCTTT.

The genes are TRBV4-1 and TRBJ1-1, with 7 bases aligning to TRBD1. Germline V gene lookup returns CDR1 MGHRA and CDR2 YSYEKL. J was trimmed by 2 bases and V by 4 bases; bases with no gene match: 4. The CDR3 runs to 14 residues. The CDR3 sequence is CASSPRTGNTEAFF. Written as DNA, the CDR3 is TGCGCCAGCAGCCCGAGGACAGGTAACACTGAAGCTTTCTTT.

The genes are TRBV24-1 and TRBJ2-3; a possible D gene is TRBD1 (6 bases). The V gene's germline CDR1 is KGHDR and CDR2 SFDVKD. This CDR3 comprises 15 residues. The V and J ends lost 3 bases and 3 bases respectively, with 12 bases between them. The CDR3 coding sequence is TGTGCCACCAGTGATACGATACAGGGAACAGATACGCAGTATTTT. Its protein is CATSDTIQGTDTQYF.

The chain is built from TRBV18 and TRBJ1-4; no definite D call. CDR3 length: 16 residues. V was clipped by 6 bases and J by 0 bases, with 14 bases between them. Germline V gene lookup returns CDR1 KGHSH and CDR2 LQKENI. The CDR3, as DNA: TGTGCCAGCTCCTTCCTCTCAGTTGCAACTAATGAAAAACTGTTTTTT. It translates to CASSFLSVATNEKLFF.

This clone came up a few times. The rearrangement uses TRBV6-5 and TRBJ1-2; TRBD1 matches at 8 bases. The V and J ends lost 8 bases and 7 bases, in that order; junction bases with no gene match: 12. The germline V gene encodes CDR1 MNHEY and CDR2 SVGAGI. The CDR3 is 14 amino acids. The CDR3, as DNA: TGTGCCAGCCTCAGGGGAGGACAGGGTATTGGCTACACCTTC. Its translation is CASLRGGQGIGYTF.

This clone was detected once. The rearrangement joins TRBV18 to TRBJ1-6; 11 nucleotides match TRBD1. The CDR3 sequence is 17 residues long. J lost 6 bases, V lost 3 bases, and 7 bases had no gene match. Germline V CDR1 and CDR2: KGHSH, LQKENI. This chain's CDR3 is CASSPLGQGAGNSPLHF. The CDR3 nucleotides are TGTGCCAGCTCACCTCTTGGACAGGGGGCCGGTAATTCACCCCTCCACTTT.

About this clone: Other DNA sequences in the sample encode the same CDR3. J is TRBJ1-1 and V is TRBV6-4; tentative D call: TRBD1 (5 bases). The CDR3 length is 13 residues. V lost 4 bases to trimming and J lost 1 base, with 7 bases between them. Germline V CDR1 and CDR2: MRHNA, SNTAGT. The CDR3 region has the DNA TGTGCCAGCAGTGTTGACAGGAACACTGAAGCTTTCTTT. Translating gives CASSVDRNTEAFF.

This chain uses TRBV6-2 or TRBV6-3 with TRBJ2-2; possibly TRBD2 for D (5 bases). Germline CDR1 is MNHEY and CDR2 is SVGEGT. V was shortened by 5 bases and J by 1 base, with 11 bases between the two germline ends. The CDR3 is 15 amino acids. DNA for the CDR3: TGTGCCAGCAGTCCCTCCGGGATGAACACCGGGGAGCTGTTTTTT. Amino acids: CASSPSGMNTGELFF.